What follows is one T cell receptor (beta chain) and its context. V shed 1 base and J shed 5 bases, with 11 bases lying between them. The CDR3 extends over 14 amino acids. In germline, CDR1 is LNHDA, CDR2 SQIVND (reference sequence). This specimen belongs to a study of blood T cell repertoires in COVID-19. Sequencing used immunoSEQ multiplex PCR; TCRdb keeps in-frame clones, though not all of them. The data hold 300,000 to 400,000 clones, with over 75% observed a single time. Input material: PBMCs or T cells enriched from blood (not recorded which). The chain joins TRBV19 to TRBJ1-1, with D maybe TRBD1 (6 bases). The receptor comes from a woman in her twenties or thirties with acute COVID-19. The CDR3 DNA reads TGTGCCAGTAGTATAGGGGGGGGGCGGACTGAAGCTTTCTTT. Protein sequence: CASSIGGGRTEAFF.